This entry features one T cell receptor (beta chain) sequence. The data were obtained in a study of blood T cell repertoires in COVID-19. Some clones are missing from TCRdb's copy, which holds only in-frame ones; the method was immunoSEQ multiplex PCR. The sample has 250,000 or so clones, around four fifths seen once; the top ten hold approximately 6.3%. The sequence was obtained from a woman aged 55-75 years with active or convalescent COVID-19. Specimen: peripheral blood.

The CDR3 nucleotides read TGTGCCAGCAGTTTACTAGGGGGTAGCTCCTACGAGCAGTACTTC. This codes for CASSLLGGSSYEQYF. V usage is TRBV27 and J usage is TRBJ2-7; D may be TRBD1 (6 bases). The CDR3 has 15 residues. The germline gives CDR1 MNHEY, CDR2 SMNVEV (reference sequence). Trimming took 2 bases from V and 0 from J, leaving 11 bases between them.